Sequencing of this TCR beta chain was carried out in a study of molecular identifiers for immune sequencing clone quantification listed by TCRdb under 2018. Regarding the complete study: For a replicate experiment, RNA from approximately 20,000 or 100,000 naive CD8 T cells was divided into five aliquots, and four of the five aliquots were sequenced. CD8 T cells were used in a methods study to benchmark molecular-identifier clustering-based TCR repertoire sequencing (MIDCIRS) and TCR RNA copy counting.

The table lists this clonotype with many counts. It lacks a known antigen. Base-call qualities are not available, and no considerably larger clone is one nucleotide away. Library construction relied on PCR. The run used an Illumina HiSeq 4000. Preparation of bulk TCR libraries followed a previously described approach, with the TCR primers listed in Table S5. Total RNA was purified with the Qiagen AllPrep DNA/RNA kit. Before analysis, reads from multiple sequencing runs of the same library were pooled. The authors processed their data as follows. Reads were retained only if an exact TCR constant sequence was present, and the retained reads were trimmed to 150 nt and grouped according to their 12-nt molecular barcodes. Reads within each barcode group were sub-clustered using a 15% Levenshtein threshold, and quality-weighted consensus sequences were constructed for each RNA molecule. Non-functional sequences were excluded, and lower-count sequences lying one edit away from another sequence were also excluded. Based on a fit of two negative binomial distributions, barcode sub-clusters having less than 20% of the maximum read count were discarded. TCRdb reran the public reads through fastp at Q25 and MiXCR, keeping productive beta chains. Each CDR3 protein appears once, grouped with its most common genes and DNA. TCRdb's processing, not the authors' own work, is the source of the V and J calls. For this sample the table gives 600,000 to 650,000 distinct CDR3 sequences, of which 20% were detected only once. The ten most abundant clones make up roughly 0.85% of the sample.

Naive CD8 T cell libraries were made from approximately 20,000 to 1,000,000 sorted cells using 10%, 30% or 50% of purified RNA. On a BD FACSAria II, naive CD8 T cells were FACS-sorted as CD8+CD4-CCR7+CD45RA+ and collected into RLT Plus buffer. To test detection sensitivity, Jurkat RNA equal to ten TCR copies was added to samples of about 19,000-1,100,000 naive CD8 T cells. CD8 T cells were enriched with RosetteSep CD8+ T Cell Enrichment Cocktail and Ficoll-Paque, followed by ACK red cell lysis. The germline V gene yields LGHNA for CDR1 and YSLEER for CDR2. From its cysteine to its phenylalanine, the CDR3 spans 16 amino acids. Just the 48-base CDR3 DNA is kept, in frame starting at base 1. V is cut back by 4 bases and J by 3 bases, with 8 bases in the junction unmatched. The paper as a whole reports these results and caveats: Modeling gave roughly 3 recovered TCR RNA copies per cell versus approximately 11 by digital PCR, implying around 30% capture efficiency. Spiked-in Jurkat TCR RNA (around nine copies' worth), which is not part of the donor repertoire, was contained in the naive libraries. A single cell's worth of spiked-in Jurkat TCR RNA was reported detectable even among one million naive CD8 T cells. Without barcode sub-clustering, chimeric consensus sequences inflated TCR diversity; chimeras reached as high as 47%. Identical TCR molecules sharing a barcode could cause highly expanded clone sizes to be underestimated. In CMV-specific effector cells, clones with more than 20 RNA copies contained over 99% of molecules, whereas in naive cells such clones contained under 1% of molecules.

The clonotype was recovered from a human donor in good health. Some libraries in this study had Jurkat cell RNA spiked in. The sample taken for sequencing was naive CD8+ T cells from blood, with Jurkat cell RNA spiked in. In light of the paper, this sample's cell subset or site label describes: FACS-sorted CD8+CD4-CCR7+CD45RA+ naive T cells. The sequence joins TRBV4-3 to TRBJ2-1; TRBD2 fits 8 bases in the junction. The CDR3 protein: CASSPTTSAYYNEQFF. Read as DNA, the sequence is TGCGCCAGCAGCCCGACGACTAGCGCCTACTACAATGAGCAGTTCTTC.